Below, 27 T cell receptor beta chains from the same sample are listed, as sequenced in a study of response to subunit inactivated influenza vaccine. One entry per CDR3 protein results from TCRdb running MiXCR on the RT-PCR reads. The table shows hundreds of thousands of distinct CDR3 sequences, with 15% to 19% occurring only once. The specimen comprised PBMCs from blood, sampled 11 to 12 days after vaccination. The receptor source for this set is a man over 45 who received an inactivated influenza vaccine.

This clonotype was observed a few times. V is TRBV4-2 and J is TRBJ2-1, with 11 bases identical to TRBD2. Losses at the gene ends were 3 bases for V and 10 bases for J; bases not matched to a gene: 8. Germline CDR1 LGHNA, CDR2 YNFKEQ. This CDR3 region has 15 residues. CDR3 residues: CASSHRGLAAPEQFF. The CDR3 DNA follows: TGTGCCAGCAGCCATAGGGGACTAGCGGCACCCGAGCAGTTCTTC.

The chain joins TRBV14 to TRBJ2-5, with a possible D match to TRBD2 (5 bases). Germline CDR1 and CDR2: SGHDN and FVKESK. V lost 0 bases and J lost 4, with 12 bases in between. The CDR3 is 15 amino acids. Here the CDR3 reads CASSQDIAWGETQYF. Here the CDR3 DNA reads TGTGCCAGCAGCCAAGACATAGCGTGGGGAGAGACCCAGTACTTC.

This clonotype was found many times. This chain links TRBV20-1 with TRBJ1-1; D is unclear. The CDR3 contains 14 residues. Between the trimmed V and J ends, which lost 0 bases and 3 bases, there was a span of 11 bases. CDR1 DFQATT and CDR2 SNEGSKA come from the germline V gene (reference sequence). CDR3 coding DNA: TGCAGTGCTAGAGATCCCAGATCGGACACTGAAGCTTTCTTT. Encoded protein: CSARDPRSDTEAFF.

The chain couples TRBV19 to TRBJ2-1; 10 nucleotides line up with TRBD2. CDR1 and CDR2 (germline): LNHDA, SQIVND (reference sequence). This CDR3 spans 19 amino acids. Germline trimming cut 3 bases from V and 0 bases from J; bases unmatched to any gene: 11. CDR3 in amino acids: CASSMSASGGPSSYNEQFF. CDR3 sequence (DNA): TGTGCCAGTAGTATGTCGGCTAGCGGGGGCCCGAGCTCCTACAATGAGCAGTTCTTC.

This clonotype turned up a few times. This chain joins TRBV7-9 and TRBJ2-7; 7 bases fit TRBD2. This CDR3 has 13 residues. Trimming cost V 3 bases and J 5 bases; bases outside gene matches: 4. CDR1 is SEHNR, CDR2 FQNEAQ, per germline (reference sequence). CDR3 amino acids: CASSFQGGDEQYF. CDR3 coding DNA: TGTGCCAGCAGCTTTCAGGGAGGGGACGAGCAGTACTTC.

This clonotype showed up just a few times. V usage is TRBV3-1 and J usage is TRBJ1-4; 9 nucleotides match TRBD1. The germline CDR1 and CDR2 sequences are LGHDT and YNNKEL (reference sequence). The CDR3 runs 14 residues. The ends lost 2 bases at V and 8 bases at J; junction bases unmatched: 3. The CDR3 here is CASSQRQGGEKLFF. Here the CDR3 DNA reads TGTGCCAGCAGCCAACGACAGGGGGGCGAAAAACTGTTTTTT.

The genes are TRBV4-2 and TRBJ2-3; no reliable D call. Germline V lookup: CDR1 LGHNA, CDR2 YNFKEQ. This CDR3 comprises 13 residues. V was clipped by 0 bases and J by 10 bases, with 11 bases between them. CDR3 protein: CASSQDRRTSQYF. The CDR3 DNA reads TGTGCCAGCAGCCAAGACCGCCGGACGTCGCAGTATTTT.

In this sample, this clonotype turned up many times. This rearrangement joins TRBV5-1 to TRBJ2-2; no clear D. In germline, CDR1 is SGHRS, CDR2 YFSETQ. The V gene lost 2 bases and the J gene lost 6 bases, with 11 bases spanning the gap. The CDR3 runs 14 residues. Here the CDR3 DNA reads TGCGCCAGCAGCTTTTCGCAGTTGGCCGGGGAGCTGTTTTTT. It yields the protein CASSFSQLAGELFF.

This clonotype was found a few times. The chain recombines TRBV3-1 with TRBJ1-4; possible D gene TRBD1, 5 bases. V lost 1 base and J lost 2, with 8 bases in between. The germline V gene encodes CDR1 LGHDT and CDR2 YNNKEL (reference sequence). CDR3 length: 15 amino acids. The CDR3 region is CASSQGGRTNEKLFF. The CDR3 nucleotides are TGTGCCAGCAGCCAAGGGGGCAGGACTAATGAAAAACTGTTTTTT.

This clonotype appeared a few times. The chain links TRBV30 to TRBJ2-2, with TRBD1 identical over 9 bases. CDR3 length equals 17 residues. The germline V gene encodes CDR1 GTSNPN and CDR2 SVGIG (reference sequence). The trim removed 5 bases at V and 6 bases at J, leaving 16 bases unmatched. The CDR3 sequence is CAWSTERTGVFAGELFF. CDR3 sequence (DNA): TGTGCCTGGTCGACCGAGCGGACAGGGGTGTTCGCCGGGGAGCTGTTTTTT.

This clonotype turned up a few times. The chain links TRBV29-1 to TRBJ2-7, with D perhaps TRBD1 or TRBD2 (5 bases each). The CDR3 runs 14 residues. Trimming took off 5 bases at V and 5 bases at J, with 19 bases between the two ends. Germline CDR1 SQVTM, CDR2 ANQGSEA. The CDR3, as DNA: TGCAGCGTTCCTAAAGGGTGGGGGAGCAACGAGCAGTACTTC. Translation: CSVPKGWGSNEQYF.

This clonotype was recorded at least ten times. The V call is TRBV20-1, the J call TRBJ1-5; TRBD1 aligns across 7 bases. This CDR3 comprises 15 residues. The germline CDR1 and CDR2 sequences are DFQATT and SNEGSKA (reference sequence). V dropped 5 bases and J dropped 4; count of bases not matched to a gene: 11. The CDR3 here is CSAVNPGQLNQPQHF. The CDR3 nucleotides are TGCAGTGCTGTAAACCCGGGACAGCTTAATCAGCCCCAGCATTTT.

V is TRBV3-1 and J is TRBJ2-1; 8 nucleotides line up with TRBD2. Germline V gene sequence: CDR1 LGHDT, CDR2 YNNKEL (reference sequence). The CDR3 is 15 residues long. The V gene end was trimmed by 1 base and the J gene end by 9 bases; junction bases not matched to a gene: 8. CDR3 bases: TGTGCCAGCAGCCAAGCCGGGAGGGGATCGCCTGAGCAGTTCTTC. This gives the protein CASSQAGRGSPEQFF.

The table lists this clonotype with a few counts. This rearrangement joins TRBV27 to TRBJ2-1; the match to TRBD2 covers 7 bases. The CDR3 is 15 residues long. Germline V gene lookup returns CDR1 MNHEY and CDR2 SMNVEV (reference sequence). V lost 5 bases, J lost 8 bases, and 12 bases stayed unmatched. This CDR3 is CASSPRTSWGDEQFF. The CDR3 region has the DNA TGTGCCAGCAGTCCCAGGACTAGTTGGGGCGATGAGCAGTTCTTC.

This chain uses TRBV7-6 with TRBJ2-5; TRBD2 agrees at 10 bases. There are 16 residues in the CDR3. The V and J ends lost 2 bases and 5 bases, in that order; junction bases with no gene match: 8. Germline values: CDR1 SGHVS, CDR2 FNYEAQ. CDR3 sequence reads: CASSLPSGGGRETQYF. In DNA, the CDR3 is TGTGCCAGCAGCTTACCTAGCGGGGGAGGAAGGGAGACCCAGTACTTC.

This chain connects TRBV10-3 to TRBJ2-3; the match to TRBD2 covers 9 bases. J was trimmed by 5 bases and V by 0 bases; bases with no gene match: 6. This CDR3 region has 16 residues. From germline, CDR1 is ENHRY and CDR2 SYGVKD. The CDR3: CAISESGLLAGDTQYF. In DNA, the CDR3 is TGTGCCATCAGTGAGTCCGGTCTACTAGCGGGAGATACGCAGTATTTT.

This clonotype has more than one count but fewer than ten. CDR3 residues: CASSRDRGLETQYF. The CDR3, as DNA: TGTGCCAGCAGTCGTGACAGGGGTTTGGAGACCCAGTACTTC. The chain links TRBV7-2 to TRBJ2-5; 8 bases match TRBD1. CDR1 is SGHTA, CDR2 FQGNSA, per germline. The CDR3 spans 14 residues. Trimming removed 6 bases from V and 5 bases from J; junction bases left unmatched: 8. The full variable domain, rest sourced from reference TRBV7-2 and TRBJ2-5, is GAGVSQSPSNKVTEKGKDVELRCDPISGHTALYWYRQSLGQGLEFLIYFQGNSAPDKSGLPSDRFSAERTGGSVSTLTIQRTQQEDSAVYLCASSRDRGLETQYFGPGTRLLVL.

V and J are TRBV7-9 and TRBJ2-5; no definite D call. V lost 5 bases and J 2 bases, leaving 15 bases between the germline ends. Germline V gene sequence: CDR1 SEHNR, CDR2 FQNEAQ (reference sequence). The CDR3 loop spans 15 amino acids. The CDR3 loop is CASSQSRALQETQYF. Here the CDR3 DNA reads TGTGCCAGCAGCCAAAGCCGGGCTCTTCAAGAGACCCAGTACTTC.

The chain joins TRBV27 to TRBJ2-1; 13 bases fit TRBD2. Germline CDR1 is MNHEY and CDR2 is SMNVEV (reference sequence). V shed 7 bases and J 7 bases; nucleotides not matched to a gene: 10. The CDR3 covers 16 residues. The CDR3 DNA is TGTGCCAGCAAAGGGACTAGCGGGGCACGGGGGAATGAGCAGTTCTTC. This translates into CASKGTSGARGNEQFF.

Only a few counts were recorded for this clonotype. V gene TRBV4-3 combines with J gene TRBJ1-1, with D perhaps TRBD1 (6 bases). This CDR3 is built from 9 residues. V shed 9 bases and J shed 8 bases, with 7 bases lying between them. From germline, CDR1 is LGHNA and CDR2 YSLEER. The CDR3 sequence is CASGQEAFF. The CDR3 DNA follows: TGCGCCAGTGGACAGGAAGCTTTCTTT.

Many counts were recorded for this clonotype. This chain links TRBV5-1 with TRBJ2-1; 11 nucleotides match TRBD2. The CDR3 is 14 residues long. The trim removed 1 base at V and 8 bases at J, leaving 2 bases unmatched. Germline V gene sequence: CDR1 SGHRS, CDR2 YFSETQ. CDR3 amino acids: CASSLTSGSDEQFF. In DNA, the CDR3 is TGCGCCAGCAGCTTGACTAGCGGGAGCGATGAGCAGTTCTTC.

The rearrangement links TRBV12-3 or TRBV12-4 to TRBJ2-7; TRBD2 is a possible D gene (5 bases). The CDR3 consists of 13 residues. V lost 6 bases and J lost 7, with 16 bases in between. The CDR3 nucleotides read TGTGCCAGCAGGACTACAATGGTGGGGGAGCAGTACTTC. Amino acids: CASRTTMVGEQYF.

The sample holds a few counts of this clonotype. This chain uses TRBV5-1 with TRBJ1-1, with a possible D match to TRBD1 (5 bases). The germline CDR1 and CDR2 sequences are SGHRS and YFSETQ. Trimming pared 3 bases from V and 1 base from J, leaving 13 bases between. The CDR3 is 15 amino acids. The CDR3 loop reads CASSSAQGSNTEAFF. The CDR3 coding sequence is TGCGCCAGCAGCTCGGCCCAGGGTTCGAACACTGAAGCTTTCTTT.

CDR3 loop: CASSLTWDISYEQYF. In DNA, the CDR3 is TGTGCCAGCAGTTTAACGTGGGACATCTCCTACGAGCAGTACTTC. The chain has TRBV28 and TRBJ2-7, with D tentatively TRBD1 (6 bases). Trimming stripped 2 bases from V and 0 bases from J, with 11 bases between. There are 15 residues in the CDR3. Germline loops: CDR1 MDHEN, CDR2 SYDVKM. The whole variable domain, remainder taken from reference TRBV28 and TRBJ2-7, is DVKVTQSSRYLVKRTGEKVFLECVQDMDHENMFWYRQDPGLGLRLIYFSYDVKMKEKGDIPEGYSVSREKKERFSLILESASTNQTSMYLCASSLTWDISYEQYFGPGTRLTVT.

V and J are TRBV7-2 and TRBJ2-3, with a weak D call TRBD1 (6 bases). Between the trimmed V and J ends, which lost 4 bases and 2 bases, there was a span of 10 bases. Per the germline V gene, CDR1 is SGHTA and CDR2 is FQGNSA. The CDR3 covers 14 residues. The CDR3 region is CASSSDRNTDTQYF. In DNA, the CDR3 is TGTGCCAGCAGCTCCGACAGGAACACAGATACGCAGTATTTT. The full variable domain, its missing parts supplied by reference TRBV7-2 and TRBJ2-3, is GAGVSQSPSNKVTEKGKDVELRCDPISGHTALYWYRQSLGQGLEFLIYFQGNSAPDKSGLPSDRFSAERTGGSVSTLTIQRTQQEDSAVYLCASSSDRNTDTQYFGPGTRLTVL.

The rearrangement uses TRBV15 and TRBJ1-3; possibly TRBD1 for D (6 bases). The germline V and J ends were trimmed by 0 bases and 3 bases, with 15 bases remaining between them. The germline V gene has CDR1 LNHNV and CDR2 YYDKDF (reference sequence). This CDR3 region has 17 residues. The CDR3, as DNA: TGTGCCACCAGCAGAGACACAGGGACTTTAGTTGGAAACACCATATATTTT. This encodes CATSRDTGTLVGNTIYF.

This sequence joins TRBV20-1 and TRBJ2-7; D is undetermined. Germline V gives CDR1 DFQATT, CDR2 SNEGSKA (reference sequence). V dropped 0 bases and J dropped 6 bases, with 9 bases sitting between them. CDR3 length: 12 amino acids. CDR3 coding DNA: TGCAGTGCTAGAGATGCTGGGTCCGAGCAGTACTTC. As protein: CSARDAGSEQYF.